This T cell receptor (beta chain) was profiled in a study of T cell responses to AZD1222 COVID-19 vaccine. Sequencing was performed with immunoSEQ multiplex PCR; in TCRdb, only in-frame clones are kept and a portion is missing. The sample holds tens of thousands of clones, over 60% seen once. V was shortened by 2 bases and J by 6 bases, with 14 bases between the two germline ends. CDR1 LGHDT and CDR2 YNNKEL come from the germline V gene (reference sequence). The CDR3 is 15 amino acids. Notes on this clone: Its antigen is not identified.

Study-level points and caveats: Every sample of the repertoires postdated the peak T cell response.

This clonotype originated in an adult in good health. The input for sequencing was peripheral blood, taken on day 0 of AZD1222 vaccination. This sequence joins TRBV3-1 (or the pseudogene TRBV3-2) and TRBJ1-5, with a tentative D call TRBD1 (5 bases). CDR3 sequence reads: CASSQMSGSGQPQHF. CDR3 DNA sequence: TGTGCCAGCAGCCAAATGTCAGGGTCCGGTCAGCCCCAGCATTTT.